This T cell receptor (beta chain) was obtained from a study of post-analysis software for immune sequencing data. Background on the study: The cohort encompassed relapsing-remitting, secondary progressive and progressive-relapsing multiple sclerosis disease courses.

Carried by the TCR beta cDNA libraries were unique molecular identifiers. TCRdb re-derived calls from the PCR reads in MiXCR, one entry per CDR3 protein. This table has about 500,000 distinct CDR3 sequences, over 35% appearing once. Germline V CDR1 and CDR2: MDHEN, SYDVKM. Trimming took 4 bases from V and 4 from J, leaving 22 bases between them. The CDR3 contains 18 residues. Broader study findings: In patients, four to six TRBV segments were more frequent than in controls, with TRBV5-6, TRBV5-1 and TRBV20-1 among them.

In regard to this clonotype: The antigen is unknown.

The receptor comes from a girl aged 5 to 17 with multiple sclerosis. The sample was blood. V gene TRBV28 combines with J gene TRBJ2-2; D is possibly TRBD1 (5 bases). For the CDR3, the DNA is TGTGCCAGCAGTTCGGTCTGGACAATCCCTTTCGGCACCGGGGAGCTGTTTTTT. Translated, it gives CASSSVWTIPFGTGELFF. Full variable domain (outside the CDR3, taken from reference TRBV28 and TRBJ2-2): DVKVTQSSRYLVKRTGEKVFLECVQDMDHENMFWYRQDPGLGLRLIYFSYDVKMKEKGDIPEGYSVSREKKERFSLILESASTNQTSMYLCASSSVWTIPFGTGELFFGEGSRLTVL.